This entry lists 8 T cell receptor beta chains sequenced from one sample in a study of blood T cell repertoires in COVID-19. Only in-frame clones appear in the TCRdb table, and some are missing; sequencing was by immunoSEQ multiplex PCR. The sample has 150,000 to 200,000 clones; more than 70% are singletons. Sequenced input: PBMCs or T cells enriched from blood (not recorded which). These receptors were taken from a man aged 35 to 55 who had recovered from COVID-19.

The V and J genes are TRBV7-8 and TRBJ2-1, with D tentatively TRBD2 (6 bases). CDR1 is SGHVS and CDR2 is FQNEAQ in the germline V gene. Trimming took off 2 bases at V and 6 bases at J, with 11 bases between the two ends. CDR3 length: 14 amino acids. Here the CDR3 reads CASSLQGTSNEQFF. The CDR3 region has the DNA TGTGCCAGCAGCTTACAAGGGACTTCCAATGAGCAGTTCTTC.

The CDR3 sequence is CASSTSGGLNYGYTF. CDR3 bases: TGTGCCAGTAGTACCTCCGGAGGCTTGAACTATGGCTACACCTTC. The gene calls are TRBV19 and TRBJ1-2; D is uncertain. The CDR3 covers 15 residues. Trimming cost V 4 bases and J 2 bases, with 14 bases left between them. Germline-derived CDR1 and CDR2 are LNHDA and SQIVND (reference sequence). The whole variable domain, filled in from reference TRBV19 and TRBJ1-2, reads DGGITQSPKYLFRKEGQNVTLSCEQNLNHDAMYWYRQDPGQGLRLIYYSQIVNDFQKGDIAEGYSVSREKKESFPLTVTSAQKNPTAFYLCASSTSGGLNYGYTFGSGTRLTVV.

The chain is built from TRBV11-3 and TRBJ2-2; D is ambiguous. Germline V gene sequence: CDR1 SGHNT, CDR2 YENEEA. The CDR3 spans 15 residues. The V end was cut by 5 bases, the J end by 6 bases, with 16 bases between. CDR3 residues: CASSPFQAGAGELFF. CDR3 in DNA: TGTGCCAGCAGCCCCTTCCAGGCAGGTGCCGGGGAGCTGTTTTTT.

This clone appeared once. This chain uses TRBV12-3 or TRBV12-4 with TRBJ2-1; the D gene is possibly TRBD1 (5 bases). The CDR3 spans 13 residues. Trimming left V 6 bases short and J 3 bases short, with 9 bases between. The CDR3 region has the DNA TGTGCCAGCAGGTCGGACATCTACAATGAGCAGTTCTTC. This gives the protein CASRSDIYNEQFF.

The CDR3 sequence is CAWSTPDRGFRNEKLFF. CDR3 nucleotide sequence: TGTGCCTGGAGTACCCCCGACAGGGGGTTTAGAAATGAAAAACTGTTTTTT. V and J are TRBV30 and TRBJ1-4; TRBD1 matches 9 bases. The CDR3 runs to 17 residues. The V and J ends lost 2 bases and 5 bases, in that order; junction bases with no gene match: 12. Germline CDR1 is GTSNPN and CDR2 is SVGIG (reference sequence).

As DNA, the CDR3 is TGTGCCACCAGTGATGCAGGGGACCATTCACCCCTCCACTTT. Protein product: CATSDAGDHSPLHF. The chain links TRBV24-1 to TRBJ1-6; D perhaps matches TRBD1 (6 bases). The CDR3 is 14 amino acids. Between the trimmed V and J ends, which lost 3 bases and 8 bases, there was a span of 10 bases. CDR1 and CDR2 from the germline V gene are KGHDR and SFDVKD.

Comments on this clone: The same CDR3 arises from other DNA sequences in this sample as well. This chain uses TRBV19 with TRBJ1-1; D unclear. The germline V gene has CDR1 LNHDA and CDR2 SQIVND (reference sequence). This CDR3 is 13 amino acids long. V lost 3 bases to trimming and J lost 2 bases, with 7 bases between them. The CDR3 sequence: CASSIEQNTEAFF. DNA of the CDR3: TGTGCCAGTAGTATCGAACAAAACACTGAAGCTTTCTTT.

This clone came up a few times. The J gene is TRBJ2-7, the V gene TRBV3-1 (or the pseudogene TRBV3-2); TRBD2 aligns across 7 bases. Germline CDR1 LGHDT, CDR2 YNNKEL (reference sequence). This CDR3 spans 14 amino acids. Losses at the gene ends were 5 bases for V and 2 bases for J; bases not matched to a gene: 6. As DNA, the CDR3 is TGTGCCAGCAGCTTGGGAGGGTACGCCTACGAGCAGTACTTC. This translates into CASSLGGYAYEQYF.